The next 12 T cell receptor beta chains were all read from a single sample in a study of cytomegalovirus exposure and HLA in healthy donors. Primers included in the PCR were 60 Vbeta and 13 Jbeta primers. The protocol was immunoSEQ multiplex PCR, while the TCRdb copy is restricted to in-frame clones and leaves out a portion. Here the sample spans about 190,000 clones, about nine tenths being singletons. Sequencing was done on a sample of PBMCs. The source is a man younger than 45 in good health and CMV-seronegative.

About this clone: The same CDR3 can be traced to other DNA sequences in this sample. This chain connects TRBV2 to TRBJ1-1; D not certain. The length of the CDR3 is 12 residues. Looked up from germline, CDR1 is SNHLY and CDR2 is FYNNEI. The V end was cut by 1 base, the J end by 9 bases, with 9 bases between. The DNA for the CDR3 is TGTGCCAGCAGTGAAGACTCTTTCCAAGCTTTCTTT. This gives the protein CASSEDSFQAFF.

V is TRBV28 and J is TRBJ1-2, with D tentatively TRBD1 (6 bases). V dropped 2 bases and J dropped 6 bases, with 19 bases sitting between them. The CDR3 extends over 16 amino acids. CDR1 and CDR2 (germline): MDHEN, SYDVKM. CDR3 amino acids: CASSLPRLEGGNGYTF. In DNA, the CDR3 is TGTGCCAGCAGTTTACCCCGGTTGGAGGGGGGGAATGGCTACACCTTC.

The genes are TRBV6-4 and TRBJ2-5; 8 bases are shared with TRBD2. The J segment lost 6 bases and the V segment lost 0 bases, leaving 9 bases of the junction unmatched. The germline CDR1 and CDR2 sequences are MRHNA and SNTAGT. The CDR3 is 16 residues long. CDR3 region: CASSDSERELHQTQYF. CDR3 sequence (DNA): TGTGCCAGCAGTGACTCGGAGCGGGAGCTCCATCAGACCCAGTACTTC.

J is TRBJ1-2 and V is TRBV27; 9 bases are shared with TRBD1. The CDR3 has 17 amino acids. Trimming took 4 bases from V and 8 from J; bases not matched to a gene: 17. CDR1 MNHEY and CDR2 SMNVEV come from the germline V gene (reference sequence). CDR3 residues: CASSYRGTGQGEWGYTF. In nucleotides, the CDR3 is TGTGCCAGCAGTTACCGCGGGACAGGGCAGGGGGAGTGGGGCTACACCTTC.

The chain uses TRBV7-9 and TRBJ2-2; 8 bases match TRBD2. V was pared by 5 bases and J by 2 bases, with 13 bases of the junction left unmatched. The length of the CDR3 is 18 residues. Per germline, CDR1 SEHNR and CDR2 FQNEAQ (reference sequence). CDR3: CASSLRGAGEFNTGELFF. The CDR3 DNA reads as TGTGCCAGCAGCCTTAGAGGAGCGGGAGAATTTAACACCGGGGAGCTGTTTTTT.

The V call is TRBV6-1, the J call TRBJ1-2; D call uncertain. V was clipped by 5 bases and J by 8 bases, with 21 bases between them. There are 15 residues in the CDR3. Germline CDR1 is MNHNS and CDR2 is SASEGT. CDR3 in amino acids: CASSTLGSPGEGYTF. The CDR3 nucleotides read TGTGCCAGCAGTACTCTGGGGTCGCCCGGGGAAGGCTACACCTTC.

The V and J genes are TRBV5-1 and TRBJ2-3, with a possible D match to TRBD2 (7 bases). In germline, CDR1 is SGHRS, CDR2 YFSETQ. Trimming shortened V by 3 bases and J by 3 bases, and 11 bases separated the two germline ends. The CDR3 sequence is 14 residues long. CDR3 nucleotides: TGCGCCAGCAGCTGGGGGGGGCTTACAGATACGCAGTATTTT. Its translation: CASSWGGLTDTQYF.

The chain links TRBV27 to TRBJ2-3, with TRBD2 matching over 10 bases. Germline CDR1 is MNHEY and CDR2 is SMNVEV (reference sequence). The CDR3 is 14 amino acids. J lost 4 bases, V lost 4 bases, and 2 bases had no gene match. The CDR3 spells CASSSSGSADTQYF. The CDR3 DNA reads as TGTGCCAGCAGTTCTAGCGGGAGTGCAGATACGCAGTATTTT.

V and J are TRBV6-5 and TRBJ2-3, with D perhaps matching TRBD2 (6 bases). Germline V gene data show CDR1 as MNHEY and CDR2 as SVGAGI. This CDR3 is built from 15 residues. V gave up 0 bases and J gave up 5 bases, with 12 bases separating them. The CDR3 region is CASSYSGGGVDTQYF. Here the CDR3 DNA reads TGTGCCAGCAGTTACTCTGGCGGCGGGGTAGATACGCAGTATTTT.

The chain has TRBV7-2 and TRBJ1-2, with D unresolved. With 1 base removed from V and 8 bases from J, the gap between germline ends came to 14 bases. The CDR3 extends over 14 amino acids. Germline CDR1 SGHTA, CDR2 FQGNSA. DNA for the CDR3: TGTGCCAGCAGCTTAGTAGGAGCCCCTAGGGGCTACACCTTC. Amino acid sequence: CASSLVGAPRGYTF.

The chain uses TRBV5-1 and TRBJ2-1; 8 bases fit TRBD1. V shed 0 bases and J 6 bases; nucleotides not matched to a gene: 8. Germline V lookup: CDR1 SGHRS, CDR2 YFSETQ. The CDR3 totals 16 residues. Here the CDR3 DNA reads TGCGCCAGCAGCTTGGCCTCCCAGGGGGCCGGCAATGAGCAGTTCTTC. Amino acids: CASSLASQGAGNEQFF.

The rearrangement uses TRBV5-1 and TRBJ2-7; D is unclear. In germline, CDR1 is SGHRS, CDR2 YFSETQ. The V gene lost 1 base and the J gene lost 4 bases, with 9 bases spanning the gap. The CDR3 is 13 residues long. CDR3 bases: TGCGCCAGCAGCTTGTATACAGAGTACGAGCAGTACTTC. It translates to CASSLYTEYEQYF.